Below, 19 T cell receptor beta chains from the same sample are listed, as sequenced in a study of T cell responses to AZD1222 COVID-19 vaccine. The table came from immunoSEQ multiplex PCR; TCRdb's copy has only in-frame clones and leaves some out. The sample records 95,000 to 150,000 clones, approximately 90% being singletons. The sequencing here drew on peripheral blood, taken on day 0 of MenACWY control vaccination. These receptors came from an adult in good health.

This clone has only one observation. V is TRBV18 and J is TRBJ2-7; either TRBD1 or TRBD2 may supply D (6 bases each). Germline V gene lookup returns CDR1 KGHSH and CDR2 LQKENI. V lost 0 bases to trimming and J lost 2 bases, with 17 bases between them. The CDR3 has 17 amino acids. CDR3 sequence reads: CASSPPSPRGGTYEQYF. The CDR3 region has the DNA TGTGCCAGCTCACCACCATCCCCCAGGGGAGGAACCTACGAGCAGTACTTC.

The rearrangement uses TRBV5-1 and TRBJ1-1; D unclear. Germline V CDR1 and CDR2: SGHRS, YFSETQ. The CDR3 is 12 amino acids. V was pared by 7 bases and J by 1 base, with 8 bases between. The CDR3 DNA reads TGCGCCAGCTCACAACAGAACACTGAAGCTTTCTTT. Protein sequence: CASSQQNTEAFF.

With regard to this clone: A single base separates this from a much larger clone, so it may be a read error. The rearrangement links TRBV27 to TRBJ1-1; the D gene is possibly TRBD1 (6 bases). This CDR3 has 13 residues. V was clipped by 1 base and J by 4 bases, with 7 bases between them. The germline gives CDR1 MNHEY, CDR2 SMNVEV (reference sequence). The CDR3 is CASSLYRATEAFF. Written as DNA, the CDR3 is TGTGCCAGCAGTTTATACAGGGCCACTGAAGCTTTCTTT.

This sequence joins TRBV2 and TRBJ1-5, with D hard to call. Germline-derived CDR1 and CDR2 are SNHLY and FYNNEI. The CDR3 runs 14 residues. Trimming cost V 3 bases and J 6 bases, with 12 bases left between them. The CDR3 is CASSDRGVGQPQHF. CDR3 nucleotides: TGTGCCAGCAGTGACCGTGGGGTAGGTCAGCCCCAGCATTTT.

V usage is TRBV9 and J usage is TRBJ1-3, with 10 bases fitting TRBD1. Germline-derived CDR1 and CDR2 are SGDLS and YYNGEE. This CDR3 contains 14 residues. V lost 3 bases and J lost 6; bases outside the gene matches: 3. The CDR3 nucleotides are TGTGCCAGCAGCGACGGACAGGGGGAAAACACCATATATTTT. Amino acid sequence: CASSDGQGENTIYF. Full variable domain (outside the CDR3, taken from reference TRBV9 and TRBJ1-3): DSGVTQTPKHLITATGQRVTLRCSPRSGDLSVYWYQQSLDQGLQFLIQYYNGEERAKGNILERFSAQQFPDLHSELNLSSLELGDSALYFCASSDGQGENTIYFGEGSWLTVV.

This clone was picked up one time. The chain links TRBV4-2 to TRBJ2-3, with 11 bases that match TRBD2. Germline V gene sequence: CDR1 LGHNA, CDR2 YNFKEQ. The CDR3 is made up of 17 amino acids. The V and J ends lost 2 bases and 2 bases, in that order; junction bases with no gene match: 6. DNA for the CDR3: TGTGCCAGCAGCCAATTAAGGGGACTAGCGGACACAGATACGCAGTATTTT. This translates into CASSQLRGLADTDTQYF.

The chain links TRBV11-3 to TRBJ2-7; tentatively, D is TRBD2 (6 bases). Germline lookup yields CDR1 SGHNT and CDR2 YENEEA. V was trimmed by 10 bases and J by 0 bases, leaving 16 bases between them. This CDR3 has 14 amino acids. The CDR3 region is CATSGTSSSYEQYF. The CDR3 DNA sequence: TGTGCCACCTCCGGGACTTCAAGCTCCTACGAGCAGTACTTC.

This clone appeared a single time. The rearrangement joins TRBV7-3 to TRBJ2-1; tentative D call: TRBD1 (5 bases). Trimming took off 5 bases at V and 6 bases at J, with 14 bases between the two ends. Germline CDR1 reads SGHTA; CDR2 reads FQGTGA. The CDR3 totals 14 residues. In DNA, the CDR3 is TGTGCCAGCAGCCTAAACAGGAACGGCAATGAGCAGTTCTTC. Translating gives CASSLNRNGNEQFF.

The count of this clone is one. V gene TRBV6-5 combines with J gene TRBJ2-2; possibly TRBD1 for D (5 bases). Trimming took 5 bases from V and 4 from J, leaving 14 bases between them. The V gene's germline CDR1 is MNHEY and CDR2 SVGAGI. There are 15 residues in the CDR3. CDR3 coding DNA: TGTGCCAGCAGTACCCCAGGGCGAGGCACCGGGGAGCTGTTTTTT. Residues: CASSTPGRGTGELFF.

The genes are TRBV5-1 and TRBJ2-4, with D perhaps TRBD1 or TRBD2 (6 bases each). The CDR3 spans 14 residues. Germline CDR1 reads SGHRS; CDR2 reads YFSETQ. V was pared by 3 bases and J by 8 bases, with 15 bases between. Here the CDR3 DNA reads TGCGCCAGCAGCTCTTACAGGGCTAGCGACATTCAGTACTTC. It encodes CASSSYRASDIQYF.

V gene TRBV7-8 combines with J gene TRBJ1-5; D is ambiguous. The germline V gene has CDR1 SGHVS and CDR2 FQNEAQ. The V end lost 3 bases, the J end lost 0 bases, and 9 bases lay between the germline ends. This CDR3 spans 15 amino acids. The CDR3 reads CASSFATDSNQPQHF. The CDR3 nucleotides read TGTGCCAGCAGCTTTGCCACTGATAGCAATCAGCCCCAGCATTTT. Filled out from reference TRBV7-8 and TRBJ1-5, the complete variable domain reads GAGVSQSPRYKVAKRGQDVALRCDPISGHVSLFWYQQALGQGPEFLTYFQNEAQLDKSGLPSDRFFAERPEGSVSTLKIQRTQQEDSAVYLCASSFATDSNQPQHFGDGTRLSIL.

V usage is TRBV12-3 or TRBV12-4 and J usage is TRBJ1-1; D call uncertain. V was cut by 6 bases and J by 4 bases, with 9 bases left in between. This CDR3 spans 12 amino acids. The CDR3 is CASSRAGTEAFF. The CDR3 DNA reads as TGTGCCAGCAGCCGCGCGGGCACTGAAGCTTTCTTT.

The chain links TRBV6-5 to TRBJ2-1; 12 bases are a match to TRBD2. The CDR3 totals 15 residues. CDR1 MNHEY and CDR2 SVGAGI come from the germline V gene. V dropped 2 bases and J dropped 10; count of bases not matched to a gene: 6. The DNA of the CDR3 is TGTGCCAGCAGTTACGATCTAGCGGGAGGGCAAGAGCAGTTCTTC. It specifies CASSYDLAGGQEQFF.

The chain employs TRBV18 and TRBJ1-5; D unresolved. Trimming left V 3 bases short and J 5 bases short, with 5 bases between. The CDR3 runs to 12 residues. From germline, CDR1 is KGHSH and CDR2 LQKENI. This CDR3 reads CASSPSDQPQHF. The DNA for the CDR3 is TGTGCCAGCTCACCTTCCGATCAGCCCCAGCATTTT.

The V call is TRBV19, the J call TRBJ1-4; D is unclear. CDR3 size: 15 residues. The germline V gene has CDR1 LNHDA and CDR2 SQIVND (reference sequence). V gave up 3 bases and J gave up 0 bases, with 8 bases separating them. The CDR3: CASSIMGATNEKLFF. CDR3 coding DNA: TGTGCCAGTAGTATTATGGGAGCAACTAATGAAAAACTGTTTTTT.

This clone was seen once. V usage is TRBV10-1 and J usage is TRBJ2-3, with D perhaps being TRBD1 or TRBD2 (6 bases each). Deletions cut 4 bases from V and 0 bases from J, with 11 bases between. Germline CDR1 and CDR2: WNHNN and SYGVQD (reference sequence). This CDR3 has 15 amino acids. CDR3 in DNA: TGCGCCAGCAGTGTGGGGGGCTCTAGCACAGATACGCAGTATTTT. Its translation is CASSVGGSSTDTQYF.

This chain joins TRBV9 and TRBJ2-2; 11 bases fit TRBD2. This CDR3 spans 17 amino acids. V lost 5 bases and J lost 5; bases outside the gene matches: 11. CDR1 and CDR2 (germline): SGDLS, YYNGEE. CDR3 DNA: TGTGCCAGCAGTGCCACACTAGCGGGAGCGGGTACCGGGGAGCTGTTTTTT. Encoded protein: CASSATLAGAGTGELFF.

The V call is TRBV7-8, the J call TRBJ1-2, with D maybe TRBD1 (5 bases). CDR1 is SGHVS, CDR2 FQNEAQ, per germline. V lost 2 bases and J lost 6, with 16 bases in between. The CDR3 is 15 residues long. The CDR3 loop reads CASSLRAGKGDGYTF. The CDR3 nucleotides are TGTGCCAGCAGCTTACGGGCAGGGAAGGGAGATGGCTACACCTTC.

CDR3 coding DNA: TGTGCCAGCAGCCAGACACCCGGGAGCCAAGCTTTCTTT. It specifies CASSQTPGSQAFF. The gene calls are TRBV3-1 (or the pseudogene TRBV3-2) and TRBJ1-1; D is uncertain. The CDR3 spans 13 residues. V gave up 3 bases and J gave up 9 bases, with 14 bases separating them. The V gene's germline CDR1 is LGHDT and CDR2 YNNKEL (reference sequence).